Listed below are T cell receptor beta chains from one sample, sequenced in a study of blood T cell repertoires in COVID-19. Some clones are missing from TCRdb's copy, which holds only in-frame ones; the method was immunoSEQ multiplex PCR. This table has about 120,000 clones, around 77% appearing once. The sample was peripheral blood. The receptors here all came from a human donor in a cohort sampled during active COVID-19. CDR3s include the opening cysteine and the closing phenylalanine or tryptophan. A D gene is named only where the DNA matches it firmly. The size field is filled for only some rows; it gives once, few, many or a size class.

CDR3 DNA: TGTGCCAGCAGTGAACGGGCAAGGGGGGGGGTTAATGAAAAACTGTTTTTT
CDR3 protein: CASSERARGGVNEKLFF
D gene: NA
clone size: NA
V gene: TRBV6-1
J gene: TRBJ1-4

CDR3 DNA: TGTGCCAGCAGCTTGCCAGGACAGGGCTACGAGCAGTACTTC
CDR3 protein: CASSLPGQGYEQYF
D gene: TRBD1
clone size: NA
V gene: TRBV5-4
J gene: TRBJ2-7

CDR3 DNA: TGTGCCAGCAGCCAAGGGACAGCCGGCTTTAATTCACCCCTCCACTTT
CDR3 protein: CASSQGTAGFNSPLHF
D gene: NA
clone size: NA
V gene: TRBV3-1/TRBV3-2
J gene: TRBJ1-6

CDR3 DNA: TGTGCCACCCAAAACAGGGTATACACTGAAGCTTTCTTT
CDR3 protein: CATQNRVYTEAFF
D gene: NA
clone size: NA
V gene: TRBV2
J gene: TRBJ1-1

CDR3 DNA: TGTGCCAGCAGCTCCTCGGACGGACTTGCCTATGGCTACACCTTC
CDR3 protein: CASSSSDGLAYGYTF
D gene: NA
clone size: few
V gene: TRBV5-4
J gene: TRBJ1-2

CDR3 DNA: TGTGCCAGCTCCACCCCGGGGTCACCCCTCCACTTT
CDR3 protein: CASSTPGSPLHF
D gene: NA
clone size: NA
V gene: TRBV27
J gene: TRBJ1-6

CDR3 DNA: TGTGCCAGCAGCTTGGTGGCGGGAGCCAGTGAGCAGTACTTC
CDR3 protein: CASSLVAGASEQYF
D gene: TRBD2
clone size: NA
V gene: TRBV5-4
J gene: TRBJ2-7

CDR3 DNA: TGCGCCAGCAGCCAAGATTTAGGACAGGGCTACGAGCAGTACTTC
CDR3 protein: CASSQDLGQGYEQYF
D gene: TRBD1
clone size: few
V gene: TRBV4-1
J gene: TRBJ2-7

CDR3 DNA: TGTGCCAGCAGCCGCCGTAGACTAGCGGGAGATCTAGGGGAGCAGTACTTC
CDR3 protein: CASSRRRLAGDLGEQYF
D gene: TRBD2
clone size: NA
V gene: TRBV3-1/TRBV3-2
J gene: TRBJ2-7

CDR3 DNA: TGCGCCAGCAGCATCGGACAGGGGGCTCAGCCCCAGCATTTT
CDR3 protein: CASSIGQGAQPQHF
D gene: TRBD1
clone size: NA
V gene: TRBV4-1
J gene: TRBJ1-5

CDR3 DNA: TGTGCCAGCAGTGAAGGGGCAGGGCCCAATCGCTATGGCTACACCTTC
CDR3 protein: CASSEGAGPNRYGYTF
D gene: NA
clone size: once
V gene: TRBV6-1
J gene: TRBJ1-2

CDR3 DNA: TGTGCCAGCAGTTACGACACAGGGTTGAACACTGAAGCTTTCTTT
CDR3 protein: CASSYDTGLNTEAFF
D gene: NA
clone size: few
V gene: TRBV6-5
J gene: TRBJ1-1

CDR3 DNA: TGCAGCGTTGAAGAGGGGACAGGGCTGCAGGCCGGGGAGCTGTTTTTT
CDR3 protein: CSVEEGTGLQAGELFF
D gene: TRBD1
clone size: NA
V gene: TRBV29-1
J gene: TRBJ2-2

CDR3 DNA: TGTGCCAGCAGCTTATGGGGGGGGGCCGGAGAGCAGTACTTC
CDR3 protein: CASSLWGGAGEQYF
D gene: NA
clone size: NA
V gene: TRBV11-2
J gene: TRBJ2-7

CDR3 DNA: TGTGCCAGCAGCTCCGGGACACTCTCTGGAAACACCATATATTTT
CDR3 protein: CASSSGTLSGNTIYF
D gene: NA
clone size: NA
V gene: TRBV7-6
J gene: TRBJ1-3

CDR3 DNA: TGTGCTCAGGGACAGGGCGATACCTTC
CDR3 protein: CAQGQGDTF
D gene: TRBD1
clone size: few
V gene: TRBV2
J gene: TRBJ1-2

CDR3 DNA: TGTGCCAGCAGCTTAGACAGGGGGCAATATGAAAAACTGTTTTTT
CDR3 protein: CASSLDRGQYEKLFF
D gene: TRBD1
clone size: NA
V gene: TRBV11-3
J gene: TRBJ1-4

CDR3 DNA: TGTGCCAGCTCACCACCCCGAGGCTCTAACTATGGCTACACCTTC
CDR3 protein: CASSPPRGSNYGYTF
D gene: NA
clone size: NA
V gene: TRBV18
J gene: TRBJ1-2

CDR3 DNA: TGCGCCAGCAGCTTGGAGGGGGTAGCGATCTCCTACAATGAGCAGTTCTTC
CDR3 protein: CASSLEGVAISYNEQFF
D gene: NA
clone size: NA
V gene: TRBV5-1
J gene: TRBJ2-1

CDR3 DNA: TGTGCCAGCAGTCCCGGGACTAGCTCCCACGAGCAGTACTTC
CDR3 protein: CASSPGTSSHEQYF
D gene: TRBD2
clone size: few
V gene: TRBV6-5
J gene: TRBJ2-7

CDR3 DNA: TGTGCCAGCAGTGAGCCGGCTAGCGCCTACGAGCAGTACTTC
CDR3 protein: CASSEPASAYEQYF
D gene: NA
clone size: NA
V gene: TRBV6-1
J gene: TRBJ2-7

CDR3 DNA: TGTGCCAGCAGCTTAGCGGGGGGGCCGCTCGAGCAGTACTTC
CDR3 protein: CASSLAGGPLEQYF
D gene: TRBD2
clone size: NA
V gene: TRBV5-4
J gene: TRBJ2-7

CDR3 DNA: TGTGCCAGCAGCACAGGGACAGGGTTCTATGGCTACACCTTC
CDR3 protein: CASSTGTGFYGYTF
D gene: TRBD1
clone size: NA
V gene: TRBV9
J gene: TRBJ1-2

CDR3 DNA: TGTGCCAGCGGGACAGGGTCCTACGAGCAGTACTTC
CDR3 protein: CASGTGSYEQYF
D gene: TRBD1
clone size: NA
V gene: TRBV6-5
J gene: TRBJ2-7

CDR3 DNA: TGTGCCAGCAGTTACTCGACAGGGGCTGGGTCACCCCTCCACTTT
CDR3 protein: CASSYSTGAGSPLHF
D gene: TRBD1
clone size: NA
V gene: TRBV6-5
J gene: TRBJ1-6

CDR3 DNA: TGTGCCAGCAAGACCGACACCTCTTATGGCTACACCTTC
CDR3 protein: CASKTDTSYGYTF
D gene: NA
clone size: NA
V gene: TRBV6-5
J gene: TRBJ1-2

CDR3 DNA: TGTGCCACCAGTGATTTCCACAACAATGAGCAGTTCTTC
CDR3 protein: CATSDFHNNEQFF
D gene: NA
clone size: NA
V gene: TRBV24-1
J gene: TRBJ2-1

CDR3 DNA: TGTGCCAGCTCACCTCAGCGGGGCTCCTACGAGCAGTACTTC
CDR3 protein: CASSPQRGSYEQYF
D gene: TRBD2
clone size: NA
V gene: TRBV18
J gene: TRBJ2-7

CDR3 DNA: TGTGCCAGCAGTTTCGCAGGGGTGGACACTGAAGCTTTCTTT
CDR3 protein: CASSFAGVDTEAFF
D gene: NA
clone size: few
V gene: TRBV27
J gene: TRBJ1-1

CDR3 DNA: TGTGCCAGCAGCAGGTTTACCTCCGGAGAGCAGTACTTC
CDR3 protein: CASSRFTSGEQYF
D gene: NA
clone size: NA
V gene: TRBV6-5
J gene: TRBJ2-7

CDR3 DNA: TGTGCCAGCAAGTTCGGGGACATCGCGGAGGGCTACACCTTC
CDR3 protein: CASKFGDIAEGYTF
D gene: NA
clone size: NA
V gene: TRBV2
J gene: TRBJ1-2

CDR3 DNA: TGTGCCAGCTCACCAAGGGGACAGGGGTCGTACGAGCAGTACTTC
CDR3 protein: CASSPRGQGSYEQYF
D gene: TRBD1
clone size: NA
V gene: TRBV18
J gene: TRBJ2-7

CDR3 DNA: TGCGCCAGCAGCTTGGGGACAGGAGGCGAGCAGTACTTC
CDR3 protein: CASSLGTGGEQYF
D gene: TRBD1
clone size: NA
V gene: TRBV5-1
J gene: TRBJ2-7

CDR3 DNA: TGTGCCAGCAGCTTCCAGGATGTCGGCGAGCAGTACTTC
CDR3 protein: CASSFQDVGEQYF
D gene: NA
clone size: NA
V gene: TRBV5-6
J gene: TRBJ2-7

CDR3 DNA: TGTGCCAGCAGGCGACAGGGTGCCGGTTACGAGCAGTACTTC
CDR3 protein: CASRRQGAGYEQYF
D gene: TRBD1
clone size: NA
V gene: TRBV28
J gene: TRBJ2-7

CDR3 DNA: TGTGCCAGCAGCGCCCGGGACTTAGGAAACACCATATATTTT
CDR3 protein: CASSARDLGNTIYF
D gene: NA
clone size: NA
V gene: TRBV2
J gene: TRBJ1-3

CDR3 DNA: TGTGCCAGCAGCTTAGAACACAATCAGCCCCAGCATTTT
CDR3 protein: CASSLEHNQPQHF
D gene: NA
clone size: NA
V gene: TRBV7-6
J gene: TRBJ1-5

CDR3 DNA: TGTGCCAGCAGTACCGGGACACCTCGTCAGGAGCAGTACTTC
CDR3 protein: CASSTGTPRQEQYF
D gene: NA
clone size: NA
V gene: TRBV6-2/TRBV6-3
J gene: TRBJ2-7

CDR3 DNA: TGTGCCAGCAGCCAAGAGGCCCCGGACAGCCCCCAGTTTGATGGCTACACCTTC
CDR3 protein: CASSQEAPDSPQFDGYTF
D gene: NA
clone size: NA
V gene: TRBV3-1/TRBV3-2
J gene: TRBJ1-2

CDR3 DNA: TGTGCCAGCAGCCAACCGGGACAGGGCTACGAGCAGTACTTC
CDR3 protein: CASSQPGQGYEQYF
D gene: TRBD1
clone size: NA
V gene: TRBV14
J gene: TRBJ2-7

CDR3 DNA: TGTGCCAGCAGTGAAGAGAGGGACAGTATTTCTGGCTACACCTTC
CDR3 protein: CASSEERDSISGYTF
D gene: TRBD1
clone size: NA
V gene: TRBV6-1
J gene: TRBJ1-2

CDR3 DNA: TGTGCCAGCAGCGCCGAGGGACAGGGGAACGAGCAGTACTTC
CDR3 protein: CASSAEGQGNEQYF
D gene: TRBD1
clone size: NA
V gene: TRBV7-8
J gene: TRBJ2-7

CDR3 DNA: TGTGCCAGCAGCTCACTGGCCAGGGGGCAGGACACTGAAGCTTTCTTT
CDR3 protein: CASSSLARGQDTEAFF
D gene: TRBD1
clone size: NA
V gene: TRBV7-9
J gene: TRBJ1-1

CDR3 DNA: TGTGCCAGCAGCTCTGGACAGTACTACGAGCAGTACTTC
CDR3 protein: CASSSGQYYEQYF
D gene: NA
clone size: NA
V gene: TRBV7-2
J gene: TRBJ2-7

CDR3 DNA: TGCGCCAGCAGCAGCGGACTAGCGGGGGACGAGCAGTACTTC
CDR3 protein: CASSSGLAGDEQYF
D gene: TRBD2
clone size: NA
V gene: TRBV5-1
J gene: TRBJ2-7

CDR3 DNA: TGTGCCAGCAGCCTGGACAGGGGCCGTGGGACAGATACGCAGTATTTT
CDR3 protein: CASSLDRGRGTDTQYF
D gene: TRBD1
clone size: NA
V gene: TRBV3-1/TRBV3-2
J gene: TRBJ2-3

CDR3 DNA: TGTGCCAGCAGTTCCTACTACGAGCAGTACTTC
CDR3 protein: CASSSYYEQYF
D gene: NA
clone size: few
V gene: TRBV28
J gene: TRBJ2-7

CDR3 DNA: TGTGCCAGCAGCCCCCGGGTCAGTCCCTACGAGCAGTACTTC
CDR3 protein: CASSPRVSPYEQYF
D gene: NA
clone size: NA
V gene: TRBV7-2
J gene: TRBJ2-7

CDR3 DNA: TGTGCCAGCAGGAAGGACAGCTTGAACACTGAAGCTTTCTTT
CDR3 protein: CASRKDSLNTEAFF
D gene: NA
clone size: NA
V gene: TRBV28
J gene: TRBJ1-1

CDR3 DNA: TGTGCCAGCAGCTTGGGTCTGACTAGCGGGGGAGGGATCTCCTACGAGCAGTACTTC
CDR3 protein: CASSLGLTSGGGISYEQYF
D gene: TRBD2
clone size: once
V gene: TRBV5-4
J gene: TRBJ2-7

CDR3 DNA: TGTGCCAGCAGCAACTTTGCGGGGGAGGGCACTGAAGCTTTCTTT
CDR3 protein: CASSNFAGEGTEAFF
D gene: NA
clone size: NA
V gene: TRBV11-3
J gene: TRBJ1-1